The 11 T cell receptor beta chains given below trace back to one sample, sequenced in a study of T cells in Graves' hyperthyroidism and ophthalmopathy. Amplified regions were TCR beta CDR3 sequences from RNA transcripts. An initial round of RT-PCR targeting the TCR CDR3 relied on the HTBI primer set. TCRdb reanalysed the multiplex PCR reads using MiXCR and keeps one entry per CDR3 protein. The sample lists about 130,000 distinct CDR3 sequences; roughly a fifth were seen once. Material for sequencing was blood. All receptors come from a woman aged 50 to 60 with Graves' hyperthyroidism that later progressed to Graves' ophthalmopathy.

This clonotype has a count of ten or more. This chain links TRBV5-1 with TRBJ2-5; D is unresolved. In germline, CDR1 is SGHRS, CDR2 YFSETQ. There are 13 residues in the CDR3. With 4 bases removed from V and 4 bases from J, the gap between germline ends came to 11 bases. The CDR3 DNA reads as TGCGCCAGCAGCCCGCAGAACTCAGAGACCCAGTACTTC. This gives the protein CASSPQNSETQYF.

This clonotype was seen at least ten times. Just one base apart from a much larger clone, this may be a read error. The J gene is TRBJ1-5, the V gene TRBV7-9, with 8 nucleotides matching TRBD1. V lost 5 bases and J lost 2; bases outside the gene matches: 2. In germline, CDR1 is SEHNR, CDR2 FQNEAQ (reference sequence). This CDR3 is built from 14 residues. DNA for the CDR3: TGTGCCAGCAGCCTGGGACAGGGCAATCAGCCCCAGCATTTT. It specifies CASSLGQGNQPQHF.

J is TRBJ1-2 and V is TRBV28; 9 bases align to TRBD1. This CDR3 is 14 amino acids long. Germline trimming cut 5 bases from V and 8 bases from J; bases unmatched to any gene: 9. Per germline, CDR1 MDHEN and CDR2 SYDVKM. CDR3 in DNA: TGTGCCAGCAGTGTAACCGGGACAGGGAGCGGCTACACCTTC. It encodes CASSVTGTGSGYTF.

Ten or more counts support this clonotype. The DNA of the CDR3 is TGTGCCAGCTCACCTAACCTTCTCTTAGACGCAGATACGCAGTATTTT. This codes for CASSPNLLLDADTQYF. The chain couples TRBV18 to TRBJ2-3, with D uncertain. Trimming pared 3 bases from V and 4 bases from J, leaving 17 bases between. The CDR3 has 16 amino acids. Germline V lookup: CDR1 KGHSH, CDR2 LQKENI. Complete variable domain (other parts from reference TRBV18 and TRBJ2-3): NAGVMQNPRHLVRRRGQEARLRCSPMKGHSHVYWYRQLPEEGLKFMVYLQKENIIDESGMPKERFSAEFPKEGPSILRIQQVVRGDSAAYFCASSPNLLLDADTQYFGPGTRLTVL.

This clonotype was recorded at least ten times. The gene calls are TRBV7-8 and TRBJ2-7; 7 bases fit TRBD1. The CDR3 is made up of 15 amino acids. CDR1 is SGHVS, CDR2 FQNEAQ, per germline. V shed 5 bases, J shed 0 bases, and the junction held 7 bases outside the gene matches. The CDR3 DNA sequence: TGTGCCAGCAGCCTAAGGACAGGACTCTCCTACGAGCAGTACTTC. Protein sequence: CASSLRTGLSYEQYF.

This clonotype was detected ten times or more. This chain links TRBV5-5 with TRBJ2-3; D is undetermined. V was pared by 4 bases and J by 7 bases, with 16 bases between. This CDR3 has 14 amino acids. In germline, CDR1 is SGHKS, CDR2 YYEKEE (reference sequence). CDR3 loop: CASSLVANSYTQYF. The CDR3, as DNA: TGTGCCAGCAGCCTTGTAGCTAACTCCTATACGCAGTATTTT.

This clonotype was counted a few times. The chain carries TRBV15 and TRBJ2-1; D perhaps matches TRBD2 (7 bases). The CDR3 is made up of 13 amino acids. Germline CDR1 reads LNHNV; CDR2 reads YYDKDF (reference sequence). Trimming shortened V by 8 bases and J by 3 bases, and 11 bases separated the two germline ends. The CDR3 is CATGGGRYNEQFF. The CDR3 DNA reads TGTGCCACCGGGGGGGGCCGCTACAATGAGCAGTTCTTC.

In DNA form, the CDR3 reads TGTGCCAGCTCCGGGACGGCTCAAGAGACCCAGTACTTC. Amino acids: CASSGTAQETQYF. The chain combines TRBV18 with TRBJ2-5, with D possibly called TRBD1 or TRBD2 (5 bases each). The CDR3 spans 13 residues. Trimming stripped 6 bases from V and 2 bases from J, with 10 bases between. The germline gives CDR1 KGHSH, CDR2 LQKENI. Looking up the rest from reference TRBV18 and TRBJ2-5 gives the full variable domain: NAGVMQNPRHLVRRRGQEARLRCSPMKGHSHVYWYRQLPEEGLKFMVYLQKENIIDESGMPKERFSAEFPKEGPSILRIQQVVRGDSAAYFCASSGTAQETQYFGPGTRLLVL.

This clonotype has a count of ten or more. This chain joins TRBV20-1 and TRBJ2-7; tentatively, D is TRBD1 (5 bases). CDR1 is DFQATT, CDR2 SNEGSKA, per germline (reference sequence). CDR3 length: 12 residues. The ends were cut back, 5 bases at V and 3 bases at J, with 11 bases in the middle. CDR3 sequence: CSASGPRYEQYF. In nucleotides, the CDR3 is TGCAGTGCTTCAGGGCCCCGCTACGAGCAGTACTTC.

This clonotype was detected a few times. This chain links TRBV6-5 with TRBJ2-1; weak D call: TRBD2 (6 bases). V dropped 0 bases and J dropped 9 bases, with 18 bases sitting between them. This CDR3 is built from 16 residues. Germline V gene sequence: CDR1 MNHEY, CDR2 SVGAGI. CDR3 protein: CASSYSLATGEGEQFF. DNA for the CDR3: TGTGCCAGCAGTTACTCGCTGGCTACGGGAGAGGGTGAGCAGTTCTTC.

This clonotype was seen only a few times. CDR3 in DNA: TGCAGTGCTAGAAAAGGGCTAGGCAATCAGCCCCAGCATTTT. Amino acid sequence: CSARKGLGNQPQHF. The chain employs TRBV20-1 and TRBJ1-5; D unclear. Trimming removed 2 bases from V and 2 bases from J, with 10 bases in between. Germline V gene data show CDR1 as DFQATT and CDR2 as SNEGSKA (reference sequence). The length of the CDR3 is 14 residues.